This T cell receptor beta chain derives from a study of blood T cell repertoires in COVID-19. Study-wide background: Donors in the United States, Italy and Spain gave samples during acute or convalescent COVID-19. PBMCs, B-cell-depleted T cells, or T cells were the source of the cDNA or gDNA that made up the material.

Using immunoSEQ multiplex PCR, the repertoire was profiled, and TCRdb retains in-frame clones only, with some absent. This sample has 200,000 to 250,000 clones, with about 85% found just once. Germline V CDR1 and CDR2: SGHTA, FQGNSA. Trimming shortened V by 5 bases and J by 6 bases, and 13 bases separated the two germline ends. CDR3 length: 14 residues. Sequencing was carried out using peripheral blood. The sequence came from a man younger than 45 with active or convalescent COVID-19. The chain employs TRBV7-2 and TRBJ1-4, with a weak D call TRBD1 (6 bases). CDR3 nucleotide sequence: TGTGCCAGCAGCCGTAACAGGGTTGATGAAAAACTGTTTTTT. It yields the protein CASSRNRVDEKLFF.